This record looks at one T cell receptor (beta chain) sequence and its context. The data belong to a study of blood T cell repertoires in COVID-19. Some clones are missing from TCRdb's copy, which holds only in-frame ones; the method was immunoSEQ multiplex PCR. Of fewer than 200,000 clones in the sample, around nine tenths were seen once. Germline CDR1 and CDR2: MNHEY and SMNVEV (reference sequence). Deletions cut 8 bases from V and 0 bases from J, with 20 bases between. The length of the CDR3 is 18 residues. The rearrangement uses TRBV27 and TRBJ1-6, with D tentatively TRBD1 (6 bases). This sequence originates from a woman aged 70-85 years with COVID-19, enrolled during active disease. Sequenced input: peripheral blood. The CDR3 bases are TGTGCCAGCCGGAAAAAACGGGACAACCACTCCTATAATTCACCCCTCCACTTT. Translating gives CASRKKRDNHSYNSPLHF.